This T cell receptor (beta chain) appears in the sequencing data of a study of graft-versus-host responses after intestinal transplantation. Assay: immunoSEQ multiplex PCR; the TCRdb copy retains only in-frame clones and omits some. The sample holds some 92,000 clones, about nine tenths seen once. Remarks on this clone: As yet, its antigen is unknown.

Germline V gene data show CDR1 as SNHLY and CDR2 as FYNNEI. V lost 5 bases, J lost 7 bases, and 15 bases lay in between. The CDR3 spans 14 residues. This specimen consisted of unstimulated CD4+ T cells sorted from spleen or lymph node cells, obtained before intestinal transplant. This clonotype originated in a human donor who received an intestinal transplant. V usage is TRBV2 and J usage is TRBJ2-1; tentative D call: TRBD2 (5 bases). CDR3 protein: CASSYSRDVNEQFF. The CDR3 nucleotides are TGTGCCAGCAGTTACTCCCGGGATGTGAATGAGCAGTTCTTC.